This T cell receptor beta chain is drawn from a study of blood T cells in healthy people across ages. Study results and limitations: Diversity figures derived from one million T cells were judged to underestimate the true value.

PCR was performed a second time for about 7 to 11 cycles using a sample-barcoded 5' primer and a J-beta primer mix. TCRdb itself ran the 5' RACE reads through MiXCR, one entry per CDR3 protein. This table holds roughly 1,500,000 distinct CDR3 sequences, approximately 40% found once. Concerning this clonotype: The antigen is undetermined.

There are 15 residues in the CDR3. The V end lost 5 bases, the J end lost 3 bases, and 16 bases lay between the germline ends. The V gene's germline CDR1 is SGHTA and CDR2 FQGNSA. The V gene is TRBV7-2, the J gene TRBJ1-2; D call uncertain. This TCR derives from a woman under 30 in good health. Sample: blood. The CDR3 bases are TGTGCCAGCAGCCGAATGGCTTCTGGTGACTATGGCTACACCTTC. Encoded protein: CASSRMASGDYGYTF.